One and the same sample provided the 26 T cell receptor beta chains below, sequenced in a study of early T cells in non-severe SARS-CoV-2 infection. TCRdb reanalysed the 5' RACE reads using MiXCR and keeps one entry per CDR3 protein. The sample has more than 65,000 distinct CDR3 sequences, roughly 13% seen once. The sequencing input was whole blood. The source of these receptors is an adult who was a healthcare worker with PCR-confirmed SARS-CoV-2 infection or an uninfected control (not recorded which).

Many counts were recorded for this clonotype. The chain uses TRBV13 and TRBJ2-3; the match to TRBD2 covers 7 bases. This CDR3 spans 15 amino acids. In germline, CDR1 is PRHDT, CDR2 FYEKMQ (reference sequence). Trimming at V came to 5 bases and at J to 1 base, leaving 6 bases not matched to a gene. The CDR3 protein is CASSAREDGTDTQYF. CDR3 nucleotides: TGTGCCAGCAGCGCCCGGGAGGACGGCACAGATACGCAGTATTTT.

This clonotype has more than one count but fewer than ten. The CDR3 region is CAISGQGSNGYTF. The CDR3 coding sequence is TGTGCCATCAGTGGACAGGGGAGTAATGGCTACACCTTC. The chain is built from TRBV10-3 and TRBJ1-2; 8 bases are a match to TRBD1. Germline CDR1 ENHRY, CDR2 SYGVKD. The CDR3 is 13 residues long. V gave up 4 bases and J gave up 6 bases; unmatched junction bases: 4.

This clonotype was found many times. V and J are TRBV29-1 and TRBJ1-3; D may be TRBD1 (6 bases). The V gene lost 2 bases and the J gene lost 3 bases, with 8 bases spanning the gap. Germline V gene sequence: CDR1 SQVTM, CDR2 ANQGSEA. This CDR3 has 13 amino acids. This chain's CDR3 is CSVERQDGNTIYF. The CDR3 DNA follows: TGCAGCGTTGAAAGACAGGATGGAAACACCATATATTTT. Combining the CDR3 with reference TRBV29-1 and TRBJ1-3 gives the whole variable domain SAVISQKPSRDICQRGTSLTIQCQVDSQVTMMFWYRQQPGQSLTLIATANQGSEATYESGFVIDKFPISRPNLTFSTLTVSNMSPEDSSIYLCSVERQDGNTIYFGEGSWLTVV.

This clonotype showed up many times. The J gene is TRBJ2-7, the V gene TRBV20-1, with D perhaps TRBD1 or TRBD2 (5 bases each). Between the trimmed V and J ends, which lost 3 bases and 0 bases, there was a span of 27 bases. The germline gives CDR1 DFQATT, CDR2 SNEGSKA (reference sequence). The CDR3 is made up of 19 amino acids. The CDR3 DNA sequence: TGCAGTGCTAGCGCCTTTGGGACGGGGACGTCCCGGGGCTCCTACGAGCAGTACTTC. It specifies CSASAFGTGTSRGSYEQYF.

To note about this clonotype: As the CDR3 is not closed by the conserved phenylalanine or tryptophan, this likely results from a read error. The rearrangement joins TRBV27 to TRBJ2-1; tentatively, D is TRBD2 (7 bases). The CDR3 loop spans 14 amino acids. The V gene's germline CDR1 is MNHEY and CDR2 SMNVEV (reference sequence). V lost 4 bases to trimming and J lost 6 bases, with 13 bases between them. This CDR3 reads CASSWAGEGNEQFI. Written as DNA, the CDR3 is TGTGCCAGCAGTTGGGCAGGGGAGGGCAATGAGCAGTTCATC.

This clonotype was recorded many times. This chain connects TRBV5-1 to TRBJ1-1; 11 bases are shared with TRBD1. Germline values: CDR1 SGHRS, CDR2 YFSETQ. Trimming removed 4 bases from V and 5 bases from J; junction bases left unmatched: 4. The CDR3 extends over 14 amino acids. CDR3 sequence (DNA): TGCGCCAGCAGCCCGGGACAGGGGGGAACTGAAGCTTTCTTT. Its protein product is CASSPGQGGTEAFF.

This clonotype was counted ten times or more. CDR3 DNA: TGTGCCAGCAGTGAAGGGGCGCAATATGGCTACACCTTC. Protein sequence: CASSEGAQYGYTF. The chain uses TRBV2 and TRBJ1-2; D gene unclear. V was shortened by 1 base and J by 5 bases, with 8 bases between the two germline ends. This CDR3 comprises 13 residues. In germline, CDR1 is SNHLY, CDR2 FYNNEI.

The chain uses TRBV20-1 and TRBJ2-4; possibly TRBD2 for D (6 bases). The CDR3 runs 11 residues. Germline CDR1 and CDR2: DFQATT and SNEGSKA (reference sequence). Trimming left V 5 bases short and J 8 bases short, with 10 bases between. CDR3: CSALAADIQYF. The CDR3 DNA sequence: TGCAGTGCTTTAGCGGCGGACATTCAGTACTTC.

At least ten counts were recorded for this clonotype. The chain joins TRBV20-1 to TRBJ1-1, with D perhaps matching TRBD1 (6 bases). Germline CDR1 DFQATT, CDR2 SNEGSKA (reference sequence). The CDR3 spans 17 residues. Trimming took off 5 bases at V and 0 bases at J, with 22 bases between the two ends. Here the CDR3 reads CSAPPLTGRPLNTEAFF. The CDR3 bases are TGCAGTGCTCCACCCTTGACAGGACGCCCCTTGAACACTGAAGCTTTCTTT.

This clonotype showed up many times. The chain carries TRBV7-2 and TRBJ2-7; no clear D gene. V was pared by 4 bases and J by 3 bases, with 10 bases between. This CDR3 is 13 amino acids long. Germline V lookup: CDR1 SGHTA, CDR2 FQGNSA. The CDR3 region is CASSSMGIYEQYF. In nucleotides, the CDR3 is TGTGCCAGCAGCTCGATGGGTATCTACGAGCAGTACTTC.

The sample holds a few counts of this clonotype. This chain's CDR3 is CATLPDGPVGQFF. The CDR3 bases are TGTGCCACCCTCCCGGACGGCCCCGTTGGGCAGTTCTTC. V is TRBV6-6 and J is TRBJ2-1; D not resolved. Trimming stripped 10 bases from V and 12 bases from J, with 22 bases between. The germline CDR1 and CDR2 sequences are MNHNY and SVGAGI (reference sequence). The CDR3 length is 13 residues.

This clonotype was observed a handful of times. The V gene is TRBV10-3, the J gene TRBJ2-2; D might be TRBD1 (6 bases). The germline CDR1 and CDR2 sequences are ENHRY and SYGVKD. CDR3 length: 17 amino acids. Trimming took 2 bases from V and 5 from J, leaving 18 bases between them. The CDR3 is CAISERFRGGRTGELFF. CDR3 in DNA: TGTGCCATCAGTGAGCGATTCAGGGGTGGTCGTACCGGGGAGCTGTTTTTT.

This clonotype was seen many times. CDR3 nucleotides: TGTGCCAGCAGCGAGCCGACATTTTTTGAAGAGACCCAGTACTTC. Translated, it gives CASSEPTFFEETQYF. The chain couples TRBV11-2 to TRBJ2-5, with no clear D. Trimming pared 5 bases from V and 3 bases from J, leaving 16 bases between. This CDR3 spans 15 amino acids. CDR1 is SGHAT, CDR2 FQNNGV, per germline.

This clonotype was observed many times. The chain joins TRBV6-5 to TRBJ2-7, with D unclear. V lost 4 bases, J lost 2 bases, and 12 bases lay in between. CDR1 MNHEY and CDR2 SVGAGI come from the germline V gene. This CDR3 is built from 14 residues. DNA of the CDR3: TGTGCCAGCAGTTCCCGCAGGAGCGCCTACGAGCAGTACTTC. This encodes CASSSRRSAYEQYF.

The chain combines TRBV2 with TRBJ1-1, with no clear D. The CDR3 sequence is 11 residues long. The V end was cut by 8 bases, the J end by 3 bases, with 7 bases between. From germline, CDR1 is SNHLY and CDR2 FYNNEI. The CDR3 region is CASSRYTEAFF. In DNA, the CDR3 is TGTGCCAGCTCCAGATACACTGAAGCTTTCTTT. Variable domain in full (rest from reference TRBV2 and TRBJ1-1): EPEVTQTPSHQVTQMGQEVILRCVPISNHLYFYWYRQILGQKVEFLVSFYNNEISEKSEIFDDQFSVERPDGSNFTLKIRSTKLEDSAMYFCASSRYTEAFFGQGTRLTVV.

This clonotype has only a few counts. In DNA form, the CDR3 reads TGTGCCAGCAGCCCAACCACATATAACTATGGCTACACCTTC. This codes for CASSPTTYNYGYTF. The chain uses TRBV12-3 or TRBV12-4 and TRBJ1-2; D gene ambiguous. CDR3 length: 14 amino acids. V lost 6 bases and J 1 base, leaving 12 bases between the germline ends.

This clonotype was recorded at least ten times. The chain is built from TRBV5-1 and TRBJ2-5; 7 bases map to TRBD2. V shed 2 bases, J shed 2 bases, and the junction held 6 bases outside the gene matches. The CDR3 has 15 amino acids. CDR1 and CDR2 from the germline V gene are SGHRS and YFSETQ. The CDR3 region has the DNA TGCGCCAGCAGCTTCATCGGGGGAGGGCAAGAGACCCAGTACTTC. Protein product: CASSFIGGGQETQYF.

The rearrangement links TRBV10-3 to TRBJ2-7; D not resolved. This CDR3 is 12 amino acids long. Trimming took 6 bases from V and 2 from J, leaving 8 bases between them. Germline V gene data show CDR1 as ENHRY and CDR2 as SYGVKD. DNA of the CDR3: TGTGCCATCAGCACAGAAACCTACGAGCAGTACTTC. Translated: CAISTETYEQYF.

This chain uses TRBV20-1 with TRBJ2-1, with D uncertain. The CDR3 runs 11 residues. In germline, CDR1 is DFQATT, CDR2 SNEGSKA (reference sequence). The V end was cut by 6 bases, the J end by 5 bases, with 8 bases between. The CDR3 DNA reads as TGCAGTGCCAGTTCCCACAATGAGCAGTTCTTC. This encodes CSASSHNEQFF.

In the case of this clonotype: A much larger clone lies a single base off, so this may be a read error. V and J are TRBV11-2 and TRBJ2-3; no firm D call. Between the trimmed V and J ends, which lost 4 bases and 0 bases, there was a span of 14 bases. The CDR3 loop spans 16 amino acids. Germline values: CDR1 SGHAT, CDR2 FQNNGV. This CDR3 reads CASSSLLGTSTDTQYF. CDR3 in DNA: TGTGCCAGCAGCTCACTATTGGGTACCAGCACAGATACGCAGTATTTT.

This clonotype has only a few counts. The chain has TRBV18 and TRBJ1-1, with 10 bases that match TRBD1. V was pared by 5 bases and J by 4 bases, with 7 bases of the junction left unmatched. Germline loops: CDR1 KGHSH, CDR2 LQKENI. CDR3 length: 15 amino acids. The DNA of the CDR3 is TGTGCCAGCTCATACCGGGACAGGGGCATCACTGAAGCTTTCTTT. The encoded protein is CASSYRDRGITEAFF.

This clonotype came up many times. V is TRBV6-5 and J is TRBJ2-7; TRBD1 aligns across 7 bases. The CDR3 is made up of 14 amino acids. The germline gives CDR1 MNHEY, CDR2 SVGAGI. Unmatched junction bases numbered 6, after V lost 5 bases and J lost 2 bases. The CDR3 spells CASSDRDSTYEQYF. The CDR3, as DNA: TGTGCCAGCAGTGACCGGGACAGTACCTACGAGCAGTACTTC.

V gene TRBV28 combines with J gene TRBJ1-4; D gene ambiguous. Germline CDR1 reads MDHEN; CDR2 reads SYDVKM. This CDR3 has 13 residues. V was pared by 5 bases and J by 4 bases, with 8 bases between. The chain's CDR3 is CASSKTDNEKLFF. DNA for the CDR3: TGTGCCAGCAGTAAGACGGATAATGAAAAACTGTTTTTT.

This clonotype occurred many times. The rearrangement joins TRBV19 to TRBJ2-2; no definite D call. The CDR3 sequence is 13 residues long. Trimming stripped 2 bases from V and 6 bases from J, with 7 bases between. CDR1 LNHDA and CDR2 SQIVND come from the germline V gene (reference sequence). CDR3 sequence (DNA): TGTGCCAGTAGTATATCTGGGGCCGGGGAGCTGTTTTTT. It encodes CASSISGAGELFF.

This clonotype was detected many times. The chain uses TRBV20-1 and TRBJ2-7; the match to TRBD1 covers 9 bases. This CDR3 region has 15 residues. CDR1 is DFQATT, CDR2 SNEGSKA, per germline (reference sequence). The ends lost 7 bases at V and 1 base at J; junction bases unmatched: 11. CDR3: CSVRTHGTGSYEQYF. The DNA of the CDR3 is TGCAGTGTAAGGACGCATGGGACAGGGTCCTACGAGCAGTACTTC.

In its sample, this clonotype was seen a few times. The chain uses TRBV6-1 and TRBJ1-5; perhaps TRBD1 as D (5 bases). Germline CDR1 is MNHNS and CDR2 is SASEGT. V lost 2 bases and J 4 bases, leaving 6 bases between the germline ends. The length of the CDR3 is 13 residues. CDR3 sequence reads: CASSETGNQPQHF. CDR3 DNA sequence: TGTGCCAGCAGTGAAACAGGAAATCAGCCCCAGCATTTT.